This TCR beta chain was retrieved from a study of T-cell reconstitution after alpha-beta-depleted transplantation in children. For TCRbeta, the library was prepared with unique molecular identifiers. MiXCR, run by TCRdb on the PCR reads, gives a single entry per CDR3 protein. The sample carries around 180,000 distinct CDR3 sequences, over 8.5% recorded once. This clonotype was seen ten or more times. CDR3 length equals 15 residues. The V gene end was trimmed by 8 bases and the J gene end by 1 base; junction bases not matched to a gene: 8. Germline values: CDR1 MNHEY, CDR2 SMNVEV (reference sequence). This chain uses TRBV27 with TRBJ2-5; 9 bases match TRBD2. This sequence originates from a boy aged 2 to 9 with acute myeloid leukemia, due to receive a stem cell transplant. Source: PBMCs, taken before TCRalphabeta/CD19-depleted stem cell transplant. The CDR3 is CASRPLAGAQETQYF. The CDR3 nucleotides are TGTGCCAGCCGACCTTTAGCGGGAGCCCAAGAGACCCAGTACTTC.